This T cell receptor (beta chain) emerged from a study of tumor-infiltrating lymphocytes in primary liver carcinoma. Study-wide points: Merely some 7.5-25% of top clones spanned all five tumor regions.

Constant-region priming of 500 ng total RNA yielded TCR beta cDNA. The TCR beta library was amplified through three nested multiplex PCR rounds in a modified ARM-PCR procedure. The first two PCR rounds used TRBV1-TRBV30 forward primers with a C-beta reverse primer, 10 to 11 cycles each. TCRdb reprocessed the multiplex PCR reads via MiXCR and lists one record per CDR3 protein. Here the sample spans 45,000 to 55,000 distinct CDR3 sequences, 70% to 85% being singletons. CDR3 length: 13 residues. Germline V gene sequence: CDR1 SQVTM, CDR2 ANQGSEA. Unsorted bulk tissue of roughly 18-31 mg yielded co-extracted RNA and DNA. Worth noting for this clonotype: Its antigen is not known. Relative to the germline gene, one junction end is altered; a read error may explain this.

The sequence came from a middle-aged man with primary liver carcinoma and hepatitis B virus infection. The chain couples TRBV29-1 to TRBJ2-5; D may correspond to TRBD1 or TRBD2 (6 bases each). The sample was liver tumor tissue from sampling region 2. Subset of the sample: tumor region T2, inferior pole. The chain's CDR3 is CSGEGGLQETQYF. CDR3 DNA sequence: TGCAGCGGTGAAGGGGGACTTCAGGAGACCCAGTACTTC.